Described below is a single TCR beta chain sequence and its context. The data were taken from a study of tumor-infiltrating lymphocytes in oesophageal squamous cell carcinoma. Using its own MiXCR run on the PCR reads, TCRdb lists one record per CDR3 protein. The top ten hold around 41% of the sample, which has roughly 16,000 distinct CDR3 sequences, 45% to 50% seen once. Germline V CDR1 and CDR2: ENHRY, SYGVKD. There are 13 residues in the CDR3. The trim removed 10 bases at V and 2 bases at J, leaving 6 bases unmatched. The TCR originated in a female donor with esophageal squamous cell carcinoma. The sequenced material came from normal esophageal tissue next to the tumor. The chain combines TRBV10-3 with TRBJ2-3; 7 nucleotides agree with TRBD2. The CDR3 nucleotides are TGTGCCACGCGGGAGACCAACACAGATACGCAGTATTTT. It translates to CATRETNTDTQYF.